The 27 T cell receptor beta chains in this list originate from one sample, sequenced in a study of OX40 agonist ivuxolimab in advanced cancers. Library generation was performed with the immunoSEQ multiplex PCR assay. The clones in this table, taken by TCRdb from immuneACCESS, are in-frame only. Not every clone is retained; where verified, under half of the shortfall comes from an unresolved V gene, and the cause of the rest is unknown. The sample table contains about 75,000 clones; only one count was recorded for roughly nine tenths of them. Of the sample, over 0.3% falls within the top ten clones. This specimen consisted of CD4+ or CD8+ T cells sorted from blood, obtained in a trial of the OX40 agonist ivuxolimab. All receptors derive from an adult with an advanced solid tumor such as melanoma, head and neck, liver or kidney cancer.

The chain carries TRBV7-8 and TRBJ2-1; TRBD2 matches 9 bases. The CDR3 loop spans 14 amino acids. Germline CDR1 reads SGHVS; CDR2 reads FQNEAQ. V lost 5 bases, J lost 12 bases, and 11 bases stayed unmatched. CDR3 coding DNA: TGTGCCAGCAGCCCCTGGACTAGCGACCCTTGGCAGTTCTTC. This codes for CASSPWTSDPWQFF.

This sequence joins TRBV4-1 and TRBJ2-7, with 7 bases fitting TRBD1. Per germline, CDR1 MGHRA and CDR2 YSYEKL. The junction had 11 bases not matched to a gene; V was cut back by 4 bases and J by 2 bases. This CDR3 has 16 amino acids. CDR3 region: CASSPALRDSPYEQYF. Written as DNA, the CDR3 is TGCGCCAGCAGCCCAGCCCTCCGGGACAGTCCCTACGAGCAGTACTTC.

Written as DNA, the CDR3 is TGTGCCATCAGTGAGTCCGGGGGAAGGGACACTGAAGCTTTCTTT. Its protein is CAISESGGRDTEAFF. The rearrangement links TRBV10-3 to TRBJ1-1; the D gene is possibly TRBD1 (5 bases). This CDR3 contains 15 residues. Germline V gene sequence: CDR1 ENHRY, CDR2 SYGVKD. Trimming shortened V by 0 bases and J by 3 bases, and 11 bases separated the two germline ends.

The chain is built from TRBV10-1 and TRBJ2-7; 7 positions agree with TRBD2. Trimming cost V 0 bases and J 5 bases; bases outside gene matches: 1. The V gene's germline CDR1 is WNHNN and CDR2 SYGVQD (reference sequence). The CDR3 has 13 residues. The CDR3 here is CASSESGGNEQYF. CDR3 nucleotides: TGCGCCAGCAGTGAGTCGGGAGGGAACGAGCAGTACTTC.

V usage is TRBV5-6 and J usage is TRBJ1-2; tentatively, D is TRBD1 (6 bases). V lost 2 bases and J lost 7, with 9 bases in between. The CDR3 runs to 12 residues. CDR1 and CDR2 (germline): SGHDT, YYEEEE. The CDR3 nucleotides are TGTGCCAGCAGCTTCAGGGGCGGTGGCTACACCTTC. This encodes CASSFRGGGYTF. The whole variable domain, filled in from reference TRBV5-6 and TRBJ1-2, reads DAGVTQSPTHLIKTRGQQVTLRCSPKSGHDTVSWYQQALGQGPQFIFQYYEEEERQRGNFPDRFSGHQFPNYSSELNVNALLLGDSALYLCASSFRGGGYTFGSGTRLTVV.

This clone was observed a handful of times. V and J are TRBV7-8 and TRBJ1-2; D unclear. The ends were cut back, 2 bases at V and 0 bases at J, with 1 base in the middle. Germline V lookup: CDR1 SGHVS, CDR2 FQNEAQ. The CDR3 runs 12 residues. The CDR3 protein is CASSLSNYGYTF. The CDR3 DNA is TGTGCCAGCAGCTTATCTAACTATGGCTACACCTTC.

V and J are TRBV4-3 and TRBJ2-1; D perhaps matches TRBD1 (5 bases). This CDR3 contains 15 residues. Trimming left V 3 bases short and J 5 bases short, with 14 bases between. Looked up from germline, CDR1 is LGHNA and CDR2 is YSLEER. The CDR3 is CASSHVGPSDNEQFF. The DNA of the CDR3 is TGCGCCAGCAGCCATGTGGGGCCCTCTGACAATGAGCAGTTCTTC.

The chain recombines TRBV12-2 with TRBJ2-3; the table calls TRBD2, which could not be checked here. TRBV12-2 is a recognized pseudogene. CDR3 length: 17 residues. CDR3 coding DNA: TGTGCAAGTCGCTCCTCGGGACTAGCGGGAGTGACAGATACGCAGTATTTT. Translating it yields CASRSSGLAGVTDTQYF.

The count of this clone is one. The CDR3 protein is CASSLSGTGEEKLFF. CDR3 nucleotide sequence: TGCGCCAGCAGCTTGTCTGGGACAGGGGAGGAAAAACTGTTTTTT. The chain uses TRBV5-1 and TRBJ1-4; 10 nucleotides align to TRBD1. J gave up 8 bases and V 1 base, and 5 bases lay outside the gene matches. The CDR3 consists of 15 residues. Germline CDR1 and CDR2: SGHRS and YFSETQ.

CDR3 sequence: CASSPGIAGDYEQFF. In DNA, the CDR3 is TGTGCCAGCAGCCCCGGGATAGCGGGAGACTATGAGCAGTTCTTC. The chain uses TRBV7-2 and TRBJ2-1, with 9 bases aligning to TRBD2. With V trimmed by 5 bases and J by 8 bases, 10 bases remained unmatched. The CDR3 length is 15 residues. Germline-derived CDR1 and CDR2 are SGHTA and FQGNSA.

In nucleotides, the CDR3 is TGTGCCAGCAGTTACCGGGTAGGCTTGGATACGCAGTATTTT. Translating it yields CASSYRVGLDTQYF. The chain is built from TRBV6-5 and TRBJ2-3; D uncertain. CDR1 MNHEY and CDR2 SVGAGI come from the germline V gene. Trimming removed 2 bases from V and 6 bases from J, with 12 bases in between. This CDR3 region has 14 residues.

The chain links TRBV7-9 to TRBJ2-7, with D possibly being TRBD2 (6 bases). The CDR3 is 13 amino acids. CDR1 is SEHNR and CDR2 is FQNEAQ in the germline V gene (reference sequence). Trimming took 4 bases from V and 1 from J, leaving 8 bases between them. CDR3 sequence reads: CASSSAGSYEQYF. Here the CDR3 DNA reads TGTGCCAGCAGCTCTGCGGGGTCCTACGAGCAGTACTTC.

The chain recombines TRBV25-1 with TRBJ2-1; 7 nucleotides match TRBD2. Per germline, CDR1 MGHDK and CDR2 SYGVNS. The V and J ends lost 4 bases and 7 bases, in that order; junction bases with no gene match: 7. The CDR3 runs to 14 residues. CDR3 DNA: TGTGCCAGCAGTGGGAGCGGGATCGTTAATGAGCAGTTCTTC. It specifies CASSGSGIVNEQFF.

The rearrangement joins TRBV18 to TRBJ2-7; D is unresolved. This CDR3 has 14 amino acids. Germline loops: CDR1 KGHSH, CDR2 LQKENI. V dropped 0 bases and J dropped 3 bases, with 9 bases sitting between them. The CDR3 region is CASSPPDKSYEQYF. The CDR3 nucleotides are TGTGCCAGCTCACCACCCGACAAAAGCTACGAGCAGTACTTC.

V usage is TRBV6-5 and J usage is TRBJ2-2, with D possibly called TRBD1 or TRBD2 (5 bases each). CDR1 MNHEY and CDR2 SVGAGI come from the germline V gene. V shed 3 bases and J shed 4 bases, with 12 bases lying between them. This CDR3 comprises 15 residues. For the CDR3, the DNA is TGTGCCAGCAGTTATTTGGGGGTTCCCACCGGGGAGCTGTTTTTT. Translating gives CASSYLGVPTGELFF.

The chain employs TRBV6-1 and TRBJ2-5; 9 bases agree with TRBD2. With 8 bases clipped from V and 7 bases from J, the junction kept 8 bases outside the gene matches. The CDR3 totals 13 residues. Germline lookup yields CDR1 MNHNS and CDR2 SASEGT. CDR3 nucleotides: TGTGCCAGCGGTCTAGCGGGGTTTGGGACCCAGTACTTC. Translated, it gives CASGLAGFGTQYF.

The chain uses TRBV11-3 and TRBJ2-1; D could derive from TRBD1 or TRBD2 (5 bases each). The germline gives CDR1 SGHNT, CDR2 YENEEA. V gave up 1 base and J gave up 5 bases, with 12 bases separating them. The CDR3 is 15 amino acids. CDR3 DNA: TGTGCCAGCAGCTTAGTCTCGGGGACCAACAATGAGCAGTTCTTC. Translating gives CASSLVSGTNNEQFF.

J is TRBJ2-7 and V is TRBV7-2; D is ambiguous. The germline CDR1 and CDR2 sequences are SGHTA and FQGNSA. The CDR3 runs to 13 residues. V was clipped by 5 bases and J by 7 bases, with 15 bases between them. The CDR3 DNA sequence: TGTGCCAGCAGCCTCGGTCCTCTTCGAGAGCAGTACTTC. Amino acid sequence: CASSLGPLREQYF.

The rearrangement joins TRBV19 to TRBJ2-2, with TRBD1 matching 9 bases. The length of the CDR3 is 15 residues. Germline V gene data show CDR1 as LNHDA and CDR2 as SQIVND (reference sequence). V shed 5 bases and J 4 bases; nucleotides not matched to a gene: 5. CDR3 DNA sequence: TGTGCCAGTAGTCGTACAGGGGGCTTCACCGGGGAGCTGTTTTTT. Translating it yields CASSRTGGFTGELFF.

The chain combines TRBV6-6 with TRBJ1-5; no firm D call. Per germline, CDR1 MNHNY and CDR2 SVGAGI (reference sequence). V was cut by 7 bases and J by 2 bases, with 6 bases left in between. This CDR3 is built from 12 residues. The CDR3 sequence is CASTSGNQPQHF. CDR3 nucleotides: TGTGCCAGCACGTCCGGCAATCAGCCCCAGCATTTT.

This chain connects TRBV7-8 to TRBJ1-5; the match to TRBD1 covers 7 bases. Germline V lookup: CDR1 SGHVS, CDR2 FQNEAQ. CDR3 length: 16 residues. Trimming took 4 bases from V and 6 from J; bases not matched to a gene: 12. This CDR3 reads CASSSSPGQVVQPQHF. Here the CDR3 DNA reads TGTGCCAGCAGCTCAAGCCCCGGACAGGTCGTTCAGCCCCAGCATTTT.

This clone was counted a single time. The J gene is TRBJ1-6, the V gene TRBV5-3; D is uncertain. TRBV5-3 is an open reading frame whose function is uncertain. The CDR3 length is 18 residues. Trimming cost V 0 bases and J 4 bases, with 17 bases left between them. The CDR3 DNA is TGTGCCAGAAGCTTGGGACGGGTCCCCTACTTTTATAATTCACCCCTCCACTTT. As protein: CARSLGRVPYFYNSPLHF.

The V gene is TRBV4-2, the J gene TRBJ2-1; 8 nucleotides agree with TRBD2. CDR3 length: 18 amino acids. Germline-derived CDR1 and CDR2 are LGHNA and YNFKEQ. The V and J ends lost 0 bases and 2 bases, in that order; junction bases with no gene match: 9. The CDR3 region is CASSQDTGGRGAYNEQFF. CDR3 in DNA: TGTGCCAGCAGCCAAGATACGGGTGGGCGGGGGGCCTACAATGAGCAGTTCTTC.

The chain employs TRBV5-1 and TRBJ2-2; the match to TRBD1 covers 8 bases. The CDR3 has 15 amino acids. Germline assignment: CDR1 SGHRS and CDR2 YFSETQ. Trimming at V came to 2 bases and at J to 2 bases, leaving 2 bases not matched to a gene. The CDR3 DNA reads as TGCGCCAGCAGCTTCACAGGGGGAAACACCGGGGAGCTGTTTTTT. It yields the protein CASSFTGGNTGELFF.

The CDR3 here is CASGVSSGNNEQFF. The CDR3 DNA reads as TGCGCCAGCGGTGTGTCTAGCGGAAACAATGAGCAGTTCTTC. The chain carries TRBV5-1 and TRBJ2-1; 7 bases match TRBD2. Germline V lookup: CDR1 SGHRS, CDR2 YFSETQ. The CDR3 consists of 14 residues. The V gene end was trimmed by 7 bases and the J gene end by 5 bases; junction bases not matched to a gene: 9.

This clone was seen once. J is TRBJ1-2 and V is TRBV19, with a weak D call TRBD1 (5 bases). This CDR3 is 13 amino acids long. CDR1 and CDR2 from the germline V gene are LNHDA and SQIVND (reference sequence). V lost 3 bases, J lost 2 bases, and 7 bases lay in between. The CDR3 region is CASSIDSNYGYTF. The CDR3 bases are TGTGCCAGTAGTATCGACAGCAACTATGGCTACACCTTC.

The chain recombines TRBV18 with TRBJ1-2; tentative D call: TRBD1 (5 bases). Trimming took off 7 bases at V and 2 bases at J, with 20 bases between the two ends. The CDR3 is 16 amino acids. CDR1 is KGHSH and CDR2 is LQKENI in the germline V gene. CDR3: CASYRGPGGANYGYTF. The CDR3 region has the DNA TGTGCCAGCTATAGGGGCCCCGGCGGCGCAAACTATGGCTACACCTTC. Drawing the rest from reference TRBV18 and TRBJ1-2, the complete variable domain is NAGVMQNPRHLVRRRGQEARLRCSPMKGHSHVYWYRQLPEEGLKFMVYLQKENIIDESGMPKERFSAEFPKEGPSILRIQQVVRGDSAAYFCASYRGPGGANYGYTFGSGTRLTVV.